This T cell receptor (beta chain) was sequenced in a study of blood T cell repertoires in COVID-19. In the study overall: Material from acute and convalescent COVID-19 was sourced from the United States, Italy and Spain. PBMCs, B-cell-depleted T cells, or T cells provided the cDNA or gDNA that made up the material.

Original processing notes: Estimation of nucleated cell counts relied on the amplification of reference gene primers. Here immunoSEQ multiplex PCR was the method, and the copy in TCRdb shows in-frame clones only, minus some. V and J calls and clone size are given by that table; D and trimming were obtained from the DNA. The sample contains roughly 230,000 clones, less than 85% of which appear only once. Germline V gene data show CDR1 as KGHSH and CDR2 as LQKENI. CDR3 length: 16 amino acids. V lost 4 bases and J lost 2, with 15 bases in between. Sequences were obtained from peripheral blood. The gene calls are TRBV18 and TRBJ1-5; the D is unclear. The TCR comes from a woman aged 80 or older with acute or convalescent COVID-19. CDR3 region: CASSLDSFLRNQPQHF. CDR3 nucleotides: TGTGCCAGCTCACTGGACTCTTTTCTCCGCAATCAGCCCCAGCATTTT.